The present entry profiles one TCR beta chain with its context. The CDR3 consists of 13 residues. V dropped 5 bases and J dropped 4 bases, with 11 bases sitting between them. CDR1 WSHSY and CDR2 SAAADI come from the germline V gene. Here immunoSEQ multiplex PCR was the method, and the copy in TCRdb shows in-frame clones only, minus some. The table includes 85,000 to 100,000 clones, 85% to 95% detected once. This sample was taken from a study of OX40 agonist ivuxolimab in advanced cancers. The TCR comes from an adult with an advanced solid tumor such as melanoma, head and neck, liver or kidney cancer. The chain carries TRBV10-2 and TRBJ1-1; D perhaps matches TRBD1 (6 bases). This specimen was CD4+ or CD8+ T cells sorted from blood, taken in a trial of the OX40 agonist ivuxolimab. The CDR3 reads CASSTQGSTEAFF. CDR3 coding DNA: TGCGCCAGCAGTACCCAGGGGTCCACTGAAGCTTTCTTT.